Each of the 5 T cell receptor beta chains below was sequenced from the same sample in a study of cytomegalovirus exposure and HLA in healthy donors. PCR amplification relied on 60 Vbeta primers (plus 13 Jbeta primers). Only in-frame clones appear in the TCRdb table, and some are missing; sequencing was by immunoSEQ multiplex PCR. The data show 150,000 to 200,000 clones, around 76% seen once. Input material: PBMCs. Source of these receptors: a man aged 30-40 years in good health and CMV-seronegative.

The gene calls are TRBV30 and TRBJ1-2; a possible D gene is TRBD1 (6 bases). Per the germline V gene, CDR1 is GTSNPN and CDR2 is SVGIG (reference sequence). CDR3 length equals 13 residues. V lost 4 bases to trimming and J lost 4 bases, with 13 bases between them. The CDR3, as DNA: TGTGCCTGGAAAGGGGGAGGGGGCTATGGCTACACCTTC. It is translated as CAWKGGGGYGYTF.

This clone is a singleton in its sample. J is TRBJ1-6 and V is TRBV6-5, with no clear D. CDR3 length: 13 amino acids. V shed 9 bases and J shed 5 bases, with 11 bases lying between them. Germline V gene data show CDR1 as MNHEY and CDR2 as SVGAGI. CDR3 DNA sequence: TGTGCCAGTAAGGGAGTGGATAATTCACCCCTCCACTTT. It translates to CASKGVDNSPLHF.

V is TRBV4-2 and J is TRBJ2-2, with D possibly TRBD2 on 6 matching bases. V shed 1 base and J shed 3 bases, with 15 bases lying between them. The CDR3 extends over 17 amino acids. Germline lookup yields CDR1 LGHNA and CDR2 YNFKEQ. The CDR3: CASSQVGGMYDTGELFF. The CDR3 nucleotides are TGTGCCAGCAGCCAAGTTGGCGGGATGTATGACACCGGGGAGCTGTTTTTT.

This clone was detected a few times. This chain links TRBV2 with TRBJ2-2; 9 bases map to TRBD2. The CDR3 loop spans 16 amino acids. The J segment lost 5 bases and the V segment lost 11 bases, leaving 15 bases of the junction unmatched. Germline CDR1 reads SNHLY; CDR2 reads FYNNEI. This CDR3 is CACAPVSGRGTGELFF. Here the CDR3 DNA reads TGTGCCTGCGCCCCCGTTAGCGGGAGAGGTACCGGGGAGCTGTTTTTT. Combining the CDR3 with reference TRBV2 and TRBJ2-2 gives the whole variable domain EPEVTQTPSHQVTQMGQEVILRCVPISNHLYFYWYRQILGQKVEFLVSFYNNEISEKSEIFDDQFSVERPDGSNFTLKIRSTKLEDSAMYFCACAPVSGRGTGELFFGEGSRLTVL.

There are a few counts of this clone. The chain links TRBV5-6 to TRBJ1-3, with a tentative D call TRBD1 (5 bases). Looked up from germline, CDR1 is SGHDT and CDR2 is YYEEEE. The CDR3 is made up of 15 amino acids. Trimming cost V 4 bases and J 0 bases, with 11 bases left between them. The CDR3 DNA sequence: TGTGCCAGCAGCCTGGCGGGGGACTCTGGAAACACCATATATTTT. Protein sequence: CASSLAGDSGNTIYF.